This TCR beta chain was identified in a study of T cell responses to AZD1222 COVID-19 vaccine. The study's findings and limits: Of spike-specific TCRs, nearly half reportedly target regions left unmutated in variants. Along spike, vaccine-associated CD4 TCRs were found throughout, with dominance at 160-218 and 743-854.

The assay was immunoSEQ multiplex PCR, and TCRdb's table has in-frame clones only and misses some. The top ten hold 6% to 9% of the sample, which has about 110,000 clones, about 92% seen once. Germline V gene data show CDR1 as MDHEN and CDR2 as SYDVKM. Germline trimming cut 1 base from V and 0 bases from J; bases unmatched to any gene: 8. This CDR3 comprises 17 residues. Note on this clone: Its antigen is undetermined.

Sample: peripheral blood, taken 28 days after the second AZD1222 dose. This chain joins TRBV28 and TRBJ2-7, with TRBD2 identical over 8 bases. The receptor comes from an adult who received the AZD1222 COVID-19 vaccine. CDR3 in amino acids: CASSLLFSGVPSYEQYF. CDR3 DNA: TGTGCCAGCAGTTTATTGTTTAGCGGGGTACCCTCCTACGAGCAGTACTTC.